Below are 29 T cell receptor beta chains sequenced from a single sample in a study of technical replicates of blood from several donors. Assay: immunoSEQ multiplex PCR; the TCRdb copy retains only in-frame clones and omits some. The table records approximately 75,000 clones, 90% to 97% of them present only once. What was sequenced was T cells isolated from PBMCs. The receptors originated from a human donor in good health.

The CDR3 region has the DNA TGTGCCAGCAGCTTAGGGATTGGGGGACAGGGTGACTATGGCTACACCTTC. Its protein is CASSLGIGGQGDYGYTF. V gene TRBV7-6 combines with J gene TRBJ1-2, with TRBD1 identical over 9 bases. V gave up 1 base and J gave up 3 bases; unmatched junction bases: 9. Germline V CDR1 and CDR2: SGHVS, FNYEAQ. The length of the CDR3 is 17 residues.

The CDR3 sequence is CASRGTGGPYEQYF. For the CDR3, the DNA is TGTGCCAGCAGGGGGACAGGGGGCCCCTACGAGCAGTACTTC. The chain carries TRBV6-1 and TRBJ2-7; 12 positions agree with TRBD1. Germline V lookup: CDR1 MNHNS, CDR2 SASEGT. The CDR3 totals 14 residues. V lost 6 bases, J lost 2 bases, and 2 bases stayed unmatched.

The chain has TRBV7-9 and TRBJ1-2; TRBD1 is a possible D gene (6 bases). CDR3 size: 16 residues. The germline V gene has CDR1 SEHNR and CDR2 FQNEAQ (reference sequence). V was clipped by 2 bases and J by 4 bases, with 17 bases between them. The CDR3 protein is CASSLRGGGVGYGYTF. CDR3 DNA sequence: TGTGCCAGCAGCTTACGAGGGGGGGGAGTGGGCTATGGCTACACCTTC.

The gene calls are TRBV9 and TRBJ1-1; D possibly corresponds to TRBD1 (6 bases). V was trimmed by 0 bases and J by 7 bases, leaving 16 bases between them. The germline CDR1 and CDR2 sequences are SGDLS and YYNGEE. The CDR3 is made up of 15 amino acids. CDR3 nucleotide sequence: TGTGCCAGCAGCGTAGGGGCACCCCAGGGGAGTGAAGCTTTCTTT. Protein: CASSVGAPQGSEAFF.

The genes are TRBV7-6 and TRBJ2-3; TRBD1 matches 7 bases. J gave up 9 bases and V 5 bases, and 17 bases lay outside the gene matches. There are 16 residues in the CDR3. The germline CDR1 and CDR2 sequences are SGHVS and FNYEAQ. In DNA form, the CDR3 reads TGTGCCAGCAGCCGGATTACAGGGGACCGGCCGTGGACGCAGTATTTT. This sequence encodes CASSRITGDRPWTQYF.

The chain combines TRBV4-1 with TRBJ2-7, with a possible D match to TRBD2 (6 bases). Germline V gene sequence: CDR1 MGHRA, CDR2 YSYEKL. This CDR3 region has 13 residues. Trimming removed 1 base from V and 4 bases from J, with 8 bases in between. The DNA of the CDR3 is TGCGCCAGCAGCCAAGTTGGAGGGTACGAGCAGTACTTC. Its translation is CASSQVGGYEQYF.

V and J are TRBV11-1 and TRBJ2-1; 8 positions agree with TRBD2. The CDR3 contains 15 residues. The germline CDR1 and CDR2 sequences are SGHAT and FQDESV (reference sequence). The V segment lost 3 bases and the J segment 6 bases; nucleotides outside the gene matches: 7. The CDR3 here is CASSLVAGWPNEQFF. The CDR3 DNA reads as TGTGCCAGCAGCTTGGTAGCGGGATGGCCCAATGAGCAGTTCTTC.

Here the CDR3 DNA reads TGTGCCAGCAGCTCGGCGGCGACGGCGAACACCGGGGAGCTGTTTTTT. Amino acid sequence: CASSSAATANTGELFF. The rearrangement joins TRBV7-3 to TRBJ2-2; the D is unclear. This CDR3 has 16 residues. Deletions cut 4 bases from V and 0 bases from J, with 12 bases between. Germline lookup yields CDR1 SGHTA and CDR2 FQGTGA. Filled out from reference TRBV7-3 and TRBJ2-2, the complete variable domain reads GAGVSQTPSNKVTEKGKYVELRCDPISGHTALYWYRQSLGQGPEFLIYFQGTGAADDSGLPNDRFFAVRPEGSVSTLKIQRTERGDSAVYLCASSSAATANTGELFFGEGSRLTVL.

The chain joins TRBV19 to TRBJ2-1; 11 positions agree with TRBD2. The CDR3 runs 14 residues. Looked up from germline, CDR1 is LNHDA and CDR2 is SQIVND (reference sequence). V lost 7 bases to trimming and J lost 6 bases; unmatched junction nucleotides: 5. The CDR3 coding sequence is TGTGCCAGTAATAGCGGGAGGGAACCCAATGAGCAGTTCTTC. It translates to CASNSGREPNEQFF.

This sequence joins TRBV7-7 and TRBJ1-5; no reliable D call. Germline loops: CDR1 SSHAT, CDR2 FNYEAQ (reference sequence). The CDR3 has 13 amino acids. The V end lost 1 base, the J end lost 5 bases, and 6 bases lay between the germline ends. The CDR3 nucleotides read TGTGCCAGCAGCTTAGGGAGAGATCAGCCCCAGCATTTT. It yields the protein CASSLGRDQPQHF.

This sequence joins TRBV27 and TRBJ1-2, with unresolved D. V lost 3 bases and J 8 bases, leaving 13 bases between the germline ends. The CDR3 loop spans 13 amino acids. The germline V gene has CDR1 MNHEY and CDR2 SMNVEV (reference sequence). The CDR3 DNA follows: TGTGCCAGCAGTTTTGGGAGGGATACAGGCTACACCTTC. The encoded protein is CASSFGRDTGYTF.

The chain employs TRBV11-3 and TRBJ2-1; possibly TRBD2 for D (6 bases). The CDR3 sequence is 15 residues long. Germline V gives CDR1 SGHNT, CDR2 YENEEA. V was clipped by 5 bases and J by 10 bases, with 21 bases between them. The CDR3 sequence: CASSPSGASVIEQFF. In nucleotides, the CDR3 is TGTGCCAGCAGCCCATCTGGGGCTAGCGTAATAGAGCAGTTCTTC.

V gene TRBV27 combines with J gene TRBJ2-1; D is ambiguous. The CDR3 consists of 15 residues. Germline V CDR1 and CDR2: MNHEY, SMNVEV (reference sequence). The V end lost 2 bases, the J end lost 7 bases, and 15 bases lay between the germline ends. CDR3 DNA sequence: TGTGCCAGCAGTTTACAATTAGGTTTGAGGAATGAGCAGTTCTTC. It translates to CASSLQLGLRNEQFF.

The CDR3 nucleotides are TGTGCCAGCAGCCTAGGGGGGGATGAGCAGTTCTTC. It is translated as CASSLGGDEQFF. The V call is TRBV7-9, the J call TRBJ2-1, with a possible D match to TRBD2 (7 bases). V was trimmed by 5 bases and J by 8 bases, leaving 10 bases between them. The CDR3 has 12 residues. Germline V gives CDR1 SEHNR, CDR2 FQNEAQ (reference sequence). The full variable domain, rest sourced from reference TRBV7-9 and TRBJ2-1, is DTGVSQNPRHKITKRGQNVTFRCDPISEHNRLYWYRQTLGQGPEFLTYFQNEAQLEKSRLLSDRFSAERPKGSFSTLEIQRTEQGDSAMYLCASSLGGDEQFFGPGTRLTVL.

This chain joins TRBV27 and TRBJ1-2, with 8 bases that match TRBD1. Per germline, CDR1 MNHEY and CDR2 SMNVEV (reference sequence). The V gene end was trimmed by 5 bases and the J gene end by 8 bases; junction bases not matched to a gene: 13. The CDR3 totals 15 residues. The CDR3 region is CASSTRTGSMGGYTF. CDR3 bases: TGTGCCAGCAGTACCAGGACAGGGTCTATGGGGGGCTACACCTTC.

The rearrangement links TRBV7-3 to TRBJ2-1; 7 bases are a match to TRBD2. Unmatched junction bases numbered 8, after V lost 2 bases and J lost 4 bases. Germline CDR1 is SGHTA and CDR2 is FQGTGA. This CDR3 is built from 16 residues. This CDR3 reads CASSLGSWREYNEQFF. Written as DNA, the CDR3 is TGTGCCAGCAGCTTAGGCAGCTGGCGGGAGTACAATGAGCAGTTCTTC.

The chain combines TRBV6-5 with TRBJ1-1; no clear D gene. V was trimmed by 0 bases and J by 2 bases, leaving 13 bases between them. Germline V gene data show CDR1 as MNHEY and CDR2 as SVGAGI. The CDR3 contains 16 residues. CDR3 residues: CASSYSSVRVNTEAFF. CDR3 coding DNA: TGTGCCAGCAGTTACTCCTCCGTCCGGGTAAACACTGAAGCTTTCTTT.

The chain carries TRBV4-3 and TRBJ1-2, with TRBD1 identical over 9 bases. This CDR3 comprises 13 residues. The germline V gene encodes CDR1 LGHNA and CDR2 YSLEER. The ends lost 4 bases at V and 6 bases at J; junction bases unmatched: 3. The CDR3 coding sequence is TGCGCCAGCAGCCCCCGGACAGGGGATGGCTACACCTTC. Protein product: CASSPRTGDGYTF.

The J gene is TRBJ2-7, the V gene TRBV19; 7 bases match TRBD2. This CDR3 spans 13 amino acids. CDR1 LNHDA and CDR2 SQIVND come from the germline V gene (reference sequence). V dropped 1 base and J dropped 7; count of bases not matched to a gene: 4. The CDR3 DNA is TGTGCCAGTAGTATAGTAGGGGAGGGGGAGCAGTACTTC. Protein: CASSIVGEGEQYF.

V usage is TRBV27 and J usage is TRBJ1-4; no reliable D call. The germline gives CDR1 MNHEY, CDR2 SMNVEV (reference sequence). Trimming took off 5 bases at V and 0 bases at J, with 10 bases between the two ends. CDR3 length: 15 residues. The CDR3 DNA follows: TGTGCCAGCAGTCTCCAGACACCAACTAATGAAAAACTGTTTTTT. As protein: CASSLQTPTNEKLFF.

This sequence joins TRBV2 and TRBJ1-4; D not resolved. In germline, CDR1 is SNHLY, CDR2 FYNNEI. The V gene lost 6 bases and the J gene lost 5 bases, with 16 bases spanning the gap. The CDR3 totals 15 residues. CDR3 amino acids: CASRAETDPNEKLFF. The CDR3 bases are TGTGCCAGCAGGGCCGAGACTGACCCCAATGAAAAACTGTTTTTT.

The chain is built from TRBV10-3 and TRBJ2-7; TRBD2 aligns across 7 bases. This CDR3 has 16 residues. Germline values: CDR1 ENHRY, CDR2 SYGVKD. J was trimmed by 3 bases and V by 3 bases; bases with no gene match: 11. CDR3 bases: TGTGCCATCAGTGACTACCTAAGCGGGAAACACTACGAGCAGTACTTC. Its translation: CAISDYLSGKHYEQYF.

V gene TRBV9 combines with J gene TRBJ2-7; 7 nucleotides line up with TRBD2. This CDR3 contains 18 residues. Losses at the gene ends were 0 bases for V and 4 bases for J; bases not matched to a gene: 16. The germline gives CDR1 SGDLS, CDR2 YYNGEE. The CDR3 nucleotides are TGTGCCAGCAGCGTAGCTACTTCCGGGGCGGGAGAGATATACGAGCAGTACTTC. Amino acid sequence: CASSVATSGAGEIYEQYF.

This sequence joins TRBV4-1 and TRBJ2-7; 9 bases map to TRBD1. The CDR3 has 15 residues. From germline, CDR1 is MGHRA and CDR2 YSYEKL. The V gene end was trimmed by 4 bases and the J gene end by 6 bases; junction bases not matched to a gene: 10. The DNA for the CDR3 is TGCGCCAGCAGCCCACGGGACAGGGCATACGGCGAGCAGTACTTC. It specifies CASSPRDRAYGEQYF.

The chain's CDR3 is CASSSDRAYGYTF. The DNA of the CDR3 is TGTGCCAGCAGTTCGGACAGGGCCTATGGCTACACCTTC. The J gene is TRBJ1-2, the V gene TRBV9, with TRBD1 matching over 8 bases. Germline V gene data show CDR1 as SGDLS and CDR2 as YYNGEE. This CDR3 region has 13 residues. V dropped 5 bases and J dropped 4; count of bases not matched to a gene: 4.

The rearrangement uses TRBV9 and TRBJ2-2; D perhaps matches TRBD2 (6 bases). Looked up from germline, CDR1 is SGDLS and CDR2 is YYNGEE. This CDR3 is built from 15 residues. Between the trimmed V and J ends, which lost 4 bases and 1 base, there was a span of 11 bases. The CDR3 DNA reads as TGTGCCAGCAGCTTTGGGACTGTGAACACCGGGGAGCTGTTTTTT. It specifies CASSFGTVNTGELFF. The variable domain in full, completed from reference TRBV9 and TRBJ2-2, reads DSGVTQTPKHLITATGQRVTLRCSPRSGDLSVYWYQQSLDQGLQFLIQYYNGEERAKGNILERFSAQQFPDLHSELNLSSLELGDSALYFCASSFGTVNTGELFFGEGSRLTVL.

A single count supports this clone. The gene calls are TRBV2 and TRBJ2-3; no definite D call. This CDR3 spans 12 amino acids. The germline V and J ends were trimmed by 4 bases and 1 base, with 3 bases remaining between them. CDR1 is SNHLY, CDR2 FYNNEI, per germline. The CDR3 DNA is TGTGCCAGCAGTGGCGGCACAGATACGCAGTATTTT. Translated: CASSGGTDTQYF.

The V and J genes are TRBV19 and TRBJ1-5, with D possibly being TRBD1 (6 bases). Germline V CDR1 and CDR2: LNHDA, SQIVND (reference sequence). V gave up 8 bases and J gave up 7 bases, with 21 bases separating them. The CDR3 spans 15 residues. The CDR3 bases are TGTGCCAGTGGATACGGGACAAATGGTTGGCAGCCCCAGCATTTT. Translated, it gives CASGYGTNGWQPQHF. The whole variable domain, remainder taken from reference TRBV19 and TRBJ1-5, is DGGITQSPKYLFRKEGQNVTLSCEQNLNHDAMYWYRQDPGQGLRLIYYSQIVNDFQKGDIAEGYSVSREKKESFPLTVTSAQKNPTAFYLCASGYGTNGWQPQHFGDGTRLSIL.

The chain couples TRBV30 to TRBJ1-1, with a tentative D call TRBD1 (6 bases). Germline CDR1 is GTSNPN and CDR2 is SVGIG (reference sequence). CDR3 size: 13 residues. Between the trimmed V and J ends, which lost 0 bases and 8 bases, there was a span of 13 bases. CDR3 nucleotide sequence: TGTGCCTGGAGTGTAGGGGGAGATACCGAAGCTTTCTTT. Its translation is CAWSVGGDTEAFF.